The clone carrying this T cell receptor beta chain was seen a handful of times. Its cognate antigen is unknown. The library was made from cDNA and included unique molecular identifiers. TCRdb redid the calling of the PCR reads with MiXCR, one entry per CDR3 protein. The data contain more than 450,000 distinct CDR3 sequences, 34% of them singletons. The data originate from a study of post-analysis software for immune sequencing data. Study information: The disease courses spanned relapsing-remitting, secondary progressive and progressive-relapsing forms of multiple sclerosis.

General study results and limits: By F measure, strong co-clustering occurred among samples prepared in the same batch. Significantly lower normalized Chao1 diversity was seen in multiple sclerosis patients than in controls.

The TCR sequence derives from a girl aged 2-17 years with multiple sclerosis. The source material was blood.

DNA for the CDR3: TGCAGCGTTGGGGACAGGGGGCAGGCCAATGAGCAGTACTTC. Translation gives CSVGDRGQANEQYF. This chain links TRBV29-1 with TRBJ2-7, with 12 positions matching TRBD1. This CDR3 has 14 amino acids. Germline V gene data show CDR1 as SQVTM and CDR2 as ANQGSEA. Trimming at V came to 4 bases and at J to 7 bases, leaving 8 bases not matched to a gene.